The entry below describes one TCR beta chain. One end of the junction does not line up with germline, which may come from a read error. CDR3 length: 16 residues. The V gene's germline CDR1 is SGHRS and CDR2 YFSETQ. This record comes from a study of blood T cell repertoires in COVID-19. Study at large: Sources were T cells, B-cell-depleted T cells, or PBMCs; the material itself was cDNA or gDNA.

The table came from immunoSEQ multiplex PCR; TCRdb's copy has only in-frame clones and leaves some out. The table has over 90,000 clones, 87% seen once. The TCR sequence derives from a man in his fifties in a cohort sampled during active COVID-19. Material: peripheral blood. The J gene is TRBJ2-2, the V gene TRBV5-1; 10 positions match TRBD1. In nucleotides, the CDR3 is TGCGCCCGCAGCTTGGGGGACAGGGGGAACACCGGGGAGCTGTTTTTT. This gives the protein CARSLGDRGNTGELFF.